These T cell receptor beta chains were read from a single sample in a study of T cells in Graves' hyperthyroidism and ophthalmopathy. One entry per CDR3 protein, called by TCRdb with MiXCR from the multiplex PCR reads. The repertoire includes some 460,000 distinct CDR3 sequences, 15% to 18% of them detected once, and around 7.3% sits in the top ten. The sequenced material came from blood. The receptors derive from a woman younger than 30 with Graves' hyperthyroidism. Both conserved end residues are trimmed from each CDR3.

>TRBJ2-5|TRBV15
ATSRPTSGRYQETQY
>TRBJ2-2|TRBV5-5
ASSPPLGSCF
>TRBJ1-6|TRBV11-2
ASSSHRDRDLLWNSPLH
>TRBJ1-2|TRBV5-1
ASSLRDPEEAGYT
>TRBJ2-5|TRBV7-3
ASSLSPEETQY
>TRBJ1-5|TRBV4-1
ASSEAGANQPQH
>TRBJ1-2|TRBV6-1
ASSEETGVGYT
>TRBJ2-1|TRBV6-1
ASSDLPDDNEQF
>TRBJ2-7|TRBV12-3/TRBV12-4
ASRIRGLPSDEQY
>TRBJ2-5|TRBV12-3/TRBV12-4
ASKAGGETQY
>TRBJ2-1|TRBV20-1
SASRTSHNEQF
>TRBJ2-7|TRBV5-1
ASSLRVLDEQY
>TRBJ2-7|TRBV7-2
ASSSSLYYEQY
>TRBJ1-5|TRBV28
ASSFAGEYSNQPQH
>TRBJ2-1|TRBV7-9
ASSSSGTDRVNEQF
>TRBJ2-5|TRBV12-3/TRBV12-4
ASSSANRQETQY
>TRBJ2-6|TRBV6-2/TRBV6-3
ASSPEGVLHSGANVLT
>TRBJ2-7|TRBV2
ASSEEGRIHEQY
>TRBJ2-6|TRBV19
ASSTWANVLT
>TRBJ2-3|TRBV7-6
ASSSPNSLSQY
>TRBJ1-5|TRBV6-1
ASSEQGSDQPQH
>TRBJ2-4|TRBV6-1
ASSQDRTKNIQY
>TRBJ2-7|TRBV30
ACTRDKVYEQY
>TRBJ2-2|TRBV6-2/TRBV6-3
ASSYEGYGSGELF
>TRBJ2-7|TRBV6-5
ASSYGAGPSYEQY
>TRBJ2-2|TRBV11-1
ASSLEVRYTGELF
>TRBJ2-3|TRBV20-1
SAGRTGDTQY
>TRBJ2-2|TRBV20-1
SARDFNSVTGELF
>TRBJ1-5|TRBV28
ASSLKRGRRPQH
>TRBJ2-2|TRBV28
ASLPASGGGTGELF
>TRBJ2-7|TRBV7-9
ASSWGTGVPYEQY
>TRBJ2-1|TRBV2
ASSEGVSGNNEQF
>TRBJ1-1|TRBV7-3
ASSQKGGRTEAF